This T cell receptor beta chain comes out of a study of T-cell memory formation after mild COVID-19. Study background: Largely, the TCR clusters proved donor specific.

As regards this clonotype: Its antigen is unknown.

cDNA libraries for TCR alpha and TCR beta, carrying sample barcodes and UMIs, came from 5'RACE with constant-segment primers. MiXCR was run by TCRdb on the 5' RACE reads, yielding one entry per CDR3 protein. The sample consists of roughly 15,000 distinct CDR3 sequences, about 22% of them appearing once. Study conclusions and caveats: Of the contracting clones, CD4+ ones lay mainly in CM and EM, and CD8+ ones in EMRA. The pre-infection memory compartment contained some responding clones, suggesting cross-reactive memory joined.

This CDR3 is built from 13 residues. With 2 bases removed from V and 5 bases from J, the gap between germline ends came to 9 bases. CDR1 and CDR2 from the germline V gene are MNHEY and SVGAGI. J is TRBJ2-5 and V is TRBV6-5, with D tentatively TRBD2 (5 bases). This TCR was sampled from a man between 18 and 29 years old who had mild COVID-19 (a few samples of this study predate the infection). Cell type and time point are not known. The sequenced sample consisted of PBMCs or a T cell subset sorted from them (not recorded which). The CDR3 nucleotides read TGTGCCAGCAGTTACACTACGGGGGAGACCCAGTACTTC. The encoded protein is CASSYTTGETQYF.